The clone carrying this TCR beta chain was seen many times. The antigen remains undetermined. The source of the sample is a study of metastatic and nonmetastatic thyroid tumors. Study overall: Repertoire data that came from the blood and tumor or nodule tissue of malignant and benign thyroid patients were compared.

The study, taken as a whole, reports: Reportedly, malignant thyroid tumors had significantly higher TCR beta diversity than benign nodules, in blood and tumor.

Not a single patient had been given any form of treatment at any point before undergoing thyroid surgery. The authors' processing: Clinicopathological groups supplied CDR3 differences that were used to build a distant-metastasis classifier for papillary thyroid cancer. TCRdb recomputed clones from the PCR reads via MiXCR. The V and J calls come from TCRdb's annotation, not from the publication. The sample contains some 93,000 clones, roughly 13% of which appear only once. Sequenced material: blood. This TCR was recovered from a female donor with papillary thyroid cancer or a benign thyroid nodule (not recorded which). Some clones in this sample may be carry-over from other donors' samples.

CDR3 nucleotides: TGTGCCAGCAGCTTCATGGTAACAGATACGCAGTATTTT. The encoded protein is CASSFMVTDTQYF. V usage is TRBV7-9 and J usage is TRBJ2-3, with D unclear. CDR1 SEHNR and CDR2 FQNEAQ come from the germline V gene (reference sequence). Trimming stripped 3 bases from V and 3 bases from J, with 7 bases between. CDR3 size: 13 residues.